The clone carrying this T cell receptor beta chain was picked up a small number of times. These data are taken from a study of CD8 T cells in ankylosing spondylitis. Germline CDR1 MNHEY, CDR2 SVGAGI. Losses at the gene ends were 0 bases for V and 2 bases for J; bases not matched to a gene: 4. The CDR3 is 17 residues long. MiXCR was run by TCRdb on the 5' RACE reads, yielding one entry per CDR3 protein. This table has 250,000 to 300,000 distinct CDR3 sequences, 20% appearing once. The specimen sequenced was blood, either unsorted or a sorted T cell fraction (not recorded which). This clonotype was obtained from a male donor with ankylosing spondylitis or in good health (not recorded which). The chain has TRBV6-5 and TRBJ2-3; 11 bases are shared with TRBD2. CDR3 in amino acids: CASSYSGTSGNTDTQYF. The CDR3 DNA is TGTGCCAGCAGTTACTCGGGGACTAGCGGAAACACAGATACGCAGTATTTT.